A selection of T cell receptor beta chains follows, all from one sample in a study of blood T cell repertoires in COVID-19. Some clones are missing from TCRdb's copy, which holds only in-frame ones; the method was immunoSEQ multiplex PCR. The sample yields hundreds of thousands of clones, about 90% seen once. Material: peripheral blood. These receptor sequences come from a woman between 40 and 55 years old with COVID-19, enrolled during active disease. CDR3s include the opening cysteine and the closing phenylalanine or tryptophan. The D gene is left open where the match is weak. Not all rows give a size; the values are once, few, many and, for expanded clones, a class.

d_gene: TRBD1; j_gene: TRBJ2-1; abundance: .; v_gene: TRBV2; CDR3aa: CASSSGTGGNEQFF; CDR3nt: TGTGCCAGCAGTTCCGGGACAGGGGGCAATGAGCAGTTCTTC
d_gene: TRBD1; j_gene: TRBJ2-5; abundance: .; v_gene: TRBV5-1; CDR3aa: CASSWDSAETQYF; CDR3nt: TGCGCCAGCAGCTGGGACAGCGCCGAGACCCAGTACTTC
d_gene: TRBD1; j_gene: TRBJ1-4; abundance: .; v_gene: TRBV5-1; CDR3aa: CASSLGDRAHEKLFF; CDR3nt: TGCGCCAGCAGCTTGGGGGACAGGGCTCATGAAAAACTGTTTTTT
d_gene: .; j_gene: TRBJ2-2; abundance: .; v_gene: TRBV25-1; CDR3aa: CASTKETGSAGELFF; CDR3nt: TGTGCCAGCACTAAAGAAACAGGGTCGGCCGGGGAGCTGTTTTTT
d_gene: TRBD1; j_gene: TRBJ2-4; abundance: .; v_gene: TRBV4-3; CDR3aa: CASSQGGQGDYIQYF; CDR3nt: TGCGCCAGCAGCCAAGGAGGACAGGGGGATTACATTCAGTACTTC
d_gene: .; j_gene: TRBJ1-6; abundance: .; v_gene: TRBV19; CDR3aa: CASSLSDGRGSPLHF; CDR3nt: TGTGCCAGTAGTCTCTCAGATGGTCGAGGCTCACCCCTCCACTTT
d_gene: TRBD2; j_gene: TRBJ2-3; abundance: once; v_gene: TRBV7-2; CDR3aa: CASSLASSGRSLDTQYF; CDR3nt: TGTGCCAGCAGCTTAGCGTCGAGCGGGAGGTCTCTAGATACGCAGTATTTT
d_gene: TRBD1; j_gene: TRBJ2-7; abundance: .; v_gene: TRBV18; CDR3aa: CASSPGQGAGEQYF; CDR3nt: TGTGCCAGCTCACCCGGACAGGGGGCCGGAGAGCAGTACTTC
d_gene: TRBD1; j_gene: TRBJ1-2; abundance: .; v_gene: TRBV5-1; CDR3aa: CASSPTRGPNYGYTF; CDR3nt: TGCGCCAGCAGCCCTACCAGGGGGCCCAACTATGGCTACACCTTC
d_gene: .; j_gene: TRBJ2-3; abundance: .; v_gene: TRBV9; CDR3aa: CASSHPAGSTDTQYF; CDR3nt: TGTGCCAGCAGCCATCCGGCGGGGAGCACAGATACGCAGTATTTT
d_gene: .; j_gene: TRBJ1-2; abundance: .; v_gene: TRBV6-1; CDR3aa: CASSDDYGYTF; CDR3nt: TGTGCCAGCAGTGACGACTATGGCTACACCTTC
d_gene: TRBD1; j_gene: TRBJ2-5; abundance: once; v_gene: TRBV5-8; CDR3aa: CASSSGQYQETQYF; CDR3nt: TGTGCCAGCAGCTCGGGACAGTACCAAGAGACCCAGTACTTC
d_gene: TRBD1; j_gene: TRBJ1-4; abundance: .; v_gene: TRBV19; CDR3aa: CASSDRGRALNEKLFF; CDR3nt: TGTGCCAGTAGCGACAGGGGAAGGGCGCTTAATGAAAAACTGTTTTTT
d_gene: .; j_gene: TRBJ2-1; abundance: .; v_gene: TRBV20-1; CDR3aa: CSATGNEQFF; CDR3nt: TGCAGTGCTACAGGGAATGAGCAGTTCTTC
d_gene: .; j_gene: TRBJ2-2; abundance: .; v_gene: TRBV27; CDR3aa: CASSLMTAGTGELFF; CDR3nt: TGTGCCAGCAGTTTAATGACGGCGGGGACCGGGGAGCTGTTTTTT
d_gene: TRBD1; j_gene: TRBJ1-2; abundance: .; v_gene: TRBV14; CDR3aa: CASSLETGRGGGYTF; CDR3nt: TGTGCCAGCAGCCTCGAGACAGGGCGGGGTGGTGGCTACACCTTC
d_gene: TRBD1; j_gene: TRBJ1-5; abundance: .; v_gene: TRBV18; CDR3aa: CASSPLGQGSNQPQHF; CDR3nt: TGTGCCAGCTCACCACTCGGACAGGGTAGCAATCAGCCCCAGCATTTT
d_gene: TRBD1; j_gene: TRBJ2-2; abundance: .; v_gene: TRBV9; CDR3aa: CASSAPWGQTTGELFF; CDR3nt: TGTGCCAGCAGCGCCCCCTGGGGACAGACCACCGGGGAGCTGTTTTTT
d_gene: .; j_gene: TRBJ1-2; abundance: .; v_gene: TRBV6-5; CDR3aa: CASARGGGYGYTF; CDR3nt: TGTGCCAGCGCGCGAGGGGGAGGGTATGGCTACACCTTC
d_gene: .; j_gene: TRBJ2-2; abundance: once; v_gene: TRBV19; CDR3aa: CASSVGPVSGELFF; CDR3nt: TGTGCCAGTAGCGTGGGCCCCGTATCCGGGGAGCTGTTTTTT
d_gene: .; j_gene: TRBJ1-1; abundance: .; v_gene: TRBV19; CDR3aa: CASILEGKGAFF; CDR3nt: TGTGCCAGTATCCTAGAGGGAAAAGGAGCTTTCTTT
d_gene: .; j_gene: TRBJ2-6; abundance: .; v_gene: TRBV6-1; CDR3aa: CASSEWWGLTSGANVLTF; CDR3nt: TGTGCCAGCAGTGAATGGTGGGGCCTGACCTCTGGGGCCAACGTCCTGACTTTC
d_gene: .; j_gene: TRBJ1-5; abundance: .; v_gene: TRBV28; CDR3aa: CASSKGLNQPQHF; CDR3nt: TGTGCCAGCAGCAAGGGGCTAAATCAGCCCCAGCATTTT
d_gene: TRBD1; j_gene: TRBJ1-1; abundance: .; v_gene: TRBV4-3; CDR3aa: CASSQVDRDTEAFF; CDR3nt: TGCGCCAGCAGCCAAGTGGACAGGGACACTGAAGCTTTCTTT
d_gene: .; j_gene: TRBJ1-5; abundance: .; v_gene: TRBV7-9; CDR3aa: CASSFGGDGNQPQHF; CDR3nt: TGTGCCAGCAGCTTCGGAGGGGACGGCAATCAGCCCCAGCATTTT
d_gene: .; j_gene: TRBJ1-2; abundance: .; v_gene: TRBV7-2; CDR3aa: CASSLGVGGARYGYTF; CDR3nt: TGTGCCAGCAGCTTAGGAGTGGGGGGGGCTCGTTATGGCTACACCTTC
d_gene: .; j_gene: TRBJ1-5; abundance: .; v_gene: TRBV27; CDR3aa: CASSLAGGSNQPQHF; CDR3nt: TGTGCCAGCAGTTTAGCGGGGGGGAGCAATCAGCCCCAGCATTTT
d_gene: .; j_gene: TRBJ1-2; abundance: .; v_gene: TRBV7-3; CDR3aa: CASSPTNTGGDYTF; CDR3nt: TGTGCCAGCAGCCCTACCAATACGGGAGGGGACTACACCTTC
d_gene: TRBD1; j_gene: TRBJ2-3; abundance: .; v_gene: TRBV27; CDR3aa: CASSLLDRSVDSSTDTQYF; CDR3nt: TGTGCCAGCAGTTTACTGGACAGGTCTGTGGACTCCAGCACAGATACGCAGTATTTT